Sequencing of this T cell receptor beta chain was carried out in a study of blood T cell repertoires in COVID-19. Whole-study context: Acute and convalescent COVID-19 samples came from the United States, Italy and Spain. PBMCs, B-cell-depleted T cells, or T cells were the source of the cDNA or gDNA that made up the material.

CDR3 size: 14 residues. Trimming cost V 6 bases and J 1 base, with 12 bases left between them. CDR1 is ENHRY and CDR2 is SYGVKD in the germline V gene. In this sample, this clone turned up a few times. Original methodology: Quantification of nucleated cells was approximated via reference gene primer amplification. Only in-frame clones appear in the TCRdb table, and some are missing; sequencing was by immunoSEQ multiplex PCR. The DNA was the basis for D and trimming; V, J and clone size are from that table. The repertoire consists of under 300,000 clones, with 70% to 85% occurring once and the leading ten covering 3% to 4%.

The chain employs TRBV10-3 and TRBJ1-1; D is uncertain. Sequences were obtained from peripheral blood. This receptor was obtained from a middle-aged woman with active or convalescent COVID-19. The CDR3 coding sequence is TGTGCCATCAGGGACTTTTTTACGAACACTGAAGCTTTCTTT. It translates to CAIRDFFTNTEAFF.